The 5 T cell receptor beta chains presented below share a single source sample, sequenced in a study of T cells in Graves' hyperthyroidism and ophthalmopathy. Amplification yielded TCR beta CDR3 regions, with RNA transcripts as the source. The HTBI primer set drove a first-round RT-PCR of the TCR CDR3. TCRdb itself ran the multiplex PCR reads through MiXCR, one entry per CDR3 protein. Here the sample spans hundreds of thousands of distinct CDR3 sequences, less than 20% being singletons. What was sequenced was blood. The receptors shown here come from a man aged 40-55 years with Graves' ophthalmopathy.

Only a few counts were recorded for this clonotype. The chain is built from TRBV5-6 and TRBJ2-7; 10 nucleotides align to TRBD2. CDR1 and CDR2 from the germline V gene are SGHDT and YYEEEE. Trimming cost V 3 bases and J 3 bases; bases outside gene matches: 9. The CDR3 spans 16 residues. The CDR3 coding sequence is TGTGCCAGCAGCTGGAGGGGAGCGGGAGGGATCTACGAGCAGTACTTC. This codes for CASSWRGAGGIYEQYF.

The gene calls are TRBV19 and TRBJ1-1; D gene ambiguous. Germline V CDR1 and CDR2: LNHDA, SQIVND (reference sequence). Trimming pared 10 bases from V and 0 bases from J, leaving 12 bases between. The CDR3 loop spans 13 amino acids. The CDR3 DNA reads TGTGCCACTTTGTCGGCGATGAACACTGAAGCTTTCTTT. As protein: CATLSAMNTEAFF.

This clonotype appeared many times. The gene calls are TRBV6-2 or TRBV6-3 and TRBJ1-2; TRBD1 might be the D (6 bases). This CDR3 spans 10 amino acids. From germline, CDR1 is MNHEY and CDR2 SVGEGT. Trimming removed 8 bases at V and 10 bases at J, with 11 bases between. DNA for the CDR3: TGTGCCAGCCGGGACACTTCCTACACCTTC. This codes for CASRDTSYTF.

This clonotype has a handful of counts. The chain links TRBV12-3 or TRBV12-4 to TRBJ2-3, with D possibly TRBD2 on 5 matching bases. This CDR3 has 15 residues. Trimming removed 2 bases at V and 0 bases at J, with 9 bases between. CDR3 in DNA: TGTGCCAGCAGTTTATCTAGCCACAGCACAGATACGCAGTATTTT. Protein sequence: CASSLSSHSTDTQYF.

This clonotype was detected many times. This chain uses TRBV7-2 with TRBJ2-3; D call uncertain. V dropped 2 bases and J dropped 2 bases, with 11 bases sitting between them. The germline gives CDR1 SGHTA, CDR2 FQGNSA. The CDR3 is 15 residues long. The CDR3 DNA follows: TGTGCCAGCAGCTTATTTGGGCTCACCACAGATACGCAGTATTTT. Translating it yields CASSLFGLTTDTQYF.